The 2 T cell receptor beta chains below all came from one sample that was sequenced in a study of blood T cell repertoires in COVID-19. Profiling relied on immunoSEQ multiplex PCR, and the TCRdb table lists in-frame clones only, not all of them. This sample carries around 270,000 clones, around 90% of them seen once, and the ten largest clones take about 2.5%. Sequencing was done on a sample of peripheral blood. These receptors originate from a person aged 18-35 years with COVID-19, enrolled during active disease.

This clone was seen just once. This chain connects TRBV5-5 to TRBJ2-1; 13 positions agree with TRBD2. The length of the CDR3 is 16 residues. Looked up from germline, CDR1 is SGHKS and CDR2 is YYEKEE (reference sequence). The V gene end was trimmed by 0 bases and the J gene end by 6 bases; junction bases not matched to a gene: 3. In DNA form, the CDR3 reads TGTGCCAGCAGCTTGGGGGGACTAGCGGGGCTCAATGAGCAGTTCTTC. This codes for CASSLGGLAGLNEQFF.

The rearrangement joins TRBV7-2 to TRBJ2-5; tentative D call: TRBD1 (5 bases). Germline V gene sequence: CDR1 SGHTA, CDR2 FQGNSA. CDR3 length equals 13 residues. V shed 3 bases and J shed 4 bases, with 9 bases lying between them. The CDR3 here is CASSFRVLETQYF. CDR3 sequence (DNA): TGTGCCAGCAGCTTCAGGGTATTAGAGACCCAGTACTTC. Together with reference TRBV7-2 and TRBJ2-5, the CDR3 gives the full variable domain: GAGVSQSPSNKVTEKGKDVELRCDPISGHTALYWYRQSLGQGLEFLIYFQGNSAPDKSGLPSDRFSAERTGGSVSTLTIQRTQQEDSAVYLCASSFRVLETQYFGPGTRLLVL.